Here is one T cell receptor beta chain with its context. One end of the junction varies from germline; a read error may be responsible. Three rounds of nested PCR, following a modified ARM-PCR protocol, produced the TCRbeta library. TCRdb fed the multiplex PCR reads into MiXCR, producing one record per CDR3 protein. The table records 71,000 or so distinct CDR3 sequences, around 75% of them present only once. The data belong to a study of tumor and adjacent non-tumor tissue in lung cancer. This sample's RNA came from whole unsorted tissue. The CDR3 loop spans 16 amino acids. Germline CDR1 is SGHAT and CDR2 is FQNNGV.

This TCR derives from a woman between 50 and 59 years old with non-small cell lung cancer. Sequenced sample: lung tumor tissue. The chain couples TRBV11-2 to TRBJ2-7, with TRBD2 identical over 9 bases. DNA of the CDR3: TGTGCCGGCAGGCTAAGAGGACTAGCGACCTCGGACGAGCAGTACTTC. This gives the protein CAGRLRGLATSDEQYF.